Shown below are 3 T cell receptor beta chains from a single sample sequenced in a study of human T cells and chemical hapten exposure. As for time point: patch test 3, about 24 weeks after DPC sensitization. The sample's treatment: therapeutic diphenylcyclopropenone sensitization with weekly scalp DPC. One entry per CDR3 protein, called by TCRdb with MiXCR from the RACE reads. The sample records just over 70,000 distinct CDR3 sequences, over 8.5% being singletons. This specimen was whole blood, taken in connection with sensitization to the hapten diphenylcyclopropenone (DPC). The source is a woman aged 50 to 65 with alopecia areata. Some clones in this sample may be carry-over from other donors' samples.

This clonotype was observed at least ten times. The gene calls are TRBV2 and TRBJ2-1; 8 bases align to TRBD1. This CDR3 is built from 15 residues. V gave up 2 bases and J gave up 7 bases; unmatched junction bases: 7. Germline CDR1 is SNHLY and CDR2 is FYNNEI. The DNA for the CDR3 is TGTGCCAGCAGTGAATATAGGACAGGGAGTAATGAGCAGTTCTTC. It encodes CASSEYRTGSNEQFF.

To note about this clonotype: This sequence may be a read error, since a much larger clone differs from it by one base. The chain links TRBV11-2 to TRBJ1-3, with D tentatively TRBD1 (5 bases). The CDR3 totals 15 residues. Germline V CDR1 and CDR2: SGHAT, FQNNGV. DNA for the CDR3: TGTGCCAGCAGCTTAGTACCAGGGAGGGGAAACACCATATTTTTT. It is translated as CASSLVPGRGNTIFF.

This clonotype was recorded at least ten times. This rearrangement joins TRBV10-3 to TRBJ2-5, with a tentative D call TRBD1 (6 bases). Trimming cost V 6 bases and J 4 bases, with 18 bases left between them. Germline loops: CDR1 ENHRY, CDR2 SYGVKD. The CDR3 is made up of 15 amino acids. DNA of the CDR3: TGTGCCATCAGAGGACAGAGTCAAGACCTAGAGACCCAGTACTTC. This codes for CAIRGQSQDLETQYF.